This T cell receptor beta chain emerged from a study of graft-versus-host responses after intestinal transplantation (dated by TCRdb to about 2021). For the study in its entirety: The transplants that recipients received were multivisceral, liver-intestinal, or isolated intestinal. Every recipient was given anti-thymocyte globulin induction, followed by roughly 3 years of maintenance tacrolimus and steroids. Bulk TCR-beta CDR3 sequencing was used to track graft-versus-host and host-versus-graft alloreactive T cell clones in the graft, circulation and bone marrow after intestinal transplantation. To identify alloreactive clones, pre-transplant mixed lymphocyte reaction products were sequenced and then compared with unstimulated pre-transplant donor and recipient T cells. Of the 20 to 25 intestinal transplant recipients enrolled in the cohort, one of whom was a retransplant, a few patients without pretransplant specimens were excluded. Donor T cell macrochimerism was defined as a peak of at least 4% donor T cells among recipient peripheral blood mononuclear cells. Rather than going through the commercial service, samples from three later patients were sequenced in-house on an Illumina MiSeq and processed with MiXCR.

Points on this clone: Its cognate antigen has yet to be identified. Base qualities are missing; no much larger clone stands one base away.

The time point label here, explained by the study, means: cells obtained before transplantation from donor or recipient. CD3+CD4+ and CD3+CD8+ populations were FACS-sorted from unstimulated pre-transplant donor and recipient cells taken from spleen or lymph nodes. Here is what the overall study found, with its caveats: Patients with donor T cell macrochimerism had high GvH to HvG T cell clonal ratios in their allografts. The relatively low number and heterogeneity of intestinal transplant patients limited the conclusions. GvH clones were found in recipient bone marrow, and some of the GvH clones appeared earlier in ileal mucosa or blood, which is consistent with an intestinal mucosal origin. Early after transplant, declines in HvG clones were associated with peak levels of circulating GvH clones.

The library was prepared using the immunoSEQ multiplex PCR assay. For most patients, genomic DNA was isolated with the Qiagen DNeasy Blood and Tissue Kit and sent frozen to Adaptive Biotechnologies for TCR sequencing. For most patients, high-throughput TCR-beta CDR3 sequencing of genomic DNA was performed by Adaptive Biotechnologies. The study's own analysis went as follows. Adaptive's ImmunoSEQ software was the source of the TCR sequencing data for approximately 18 patients, while a few other patients were processed with MiXCR and VDJtools. CD4 versus CD8 sorting errors were corrected by removing sequences found in both subsets at a frequency ratio below 5:1. Because the origin of CDR3 nucleotide sequences shared between donor and recipient could not be assigned, those sequences were removed. To count as alloreactive, a clone needed at least 2-fold expansion over unstimulated cells and a minimum CFSE-low frequency of 0.002% (template counts) or 0.001% (read counts). A clone was considered mappable if detected in the sequenced pre-transplant spleen, lymph node, or MLR CFSE-low populations of the donor or recipient. Cumulative frequency of alloreactive clones was calculated as a percentage of all sequences weighted by copy number. What TCRdb holds here is the immuneACCESS table cut down to in-frame rearrangements. Part of the clones is not present; checked against another copy, under half of the missing clones reflect an unresolved V gene, and the others are unexplained. That table furnishes V, J and clone size, whereas the DNA furnished D and trimming. The sample table lists about 99,000 clones, more than 85% of them with a count of one. In total, the top ten clones hold less than 1.5% of the sample.

This TCR was recovered from a human donor who received an intestinal transplant. Material: unstimulated CD8+ T cells sorted from spleen or lymph node cells, obtained before intestinal transplant.

Here the CDR3 is given as CASSQDRRGFSYEQYF. The DNA sequence follows: TGCGCCAGCAGCCAAGATCGTAGGGGATTTTCCTACGAGCAGTACTTC. This chain joins TRBV4-1 to TRBJ2-7; matching of 5 bases hints at TRBD1 as the D gene. The germline ends are 13 bases apart after V is trimmed by 0 bases and J by 1 base. CDR1 and CDR2, per the germline V gene, are MGHRA and YSYEKL. CDR3 length: 16 amino acids, cysteine to phenylalanine. The CDR3 DNA has 48 bases and is translated from base 1.